What follows are 16 T cell receptor beta chains derived from one specimen sequenced in a study of cytomegalovirus exposure and HLA in healthy donors. Vbeta (60) and Jbeta (13) primers were used in the PCR. The protocol was immunoSEQ multiplex PCR, while the TCRdb copy is restricted to in-frame clones and leaves out a portion. The sample lists approximately 200,000 clones, about 81% occurring once. Material: PBMCs. These receptors were obtained from a woman between 50 and 59 years old in good health and CMV-seropositive.

The V call is TRBV15, the J call TRBJ2-5; D remains ambiguous. Trimming took 2 bases from V and 5 from J, leaving 15 bases between them. The CDR3 runs to 15 residues. Germline-derived CDR1 and CDR2 are LNHNV and YYDKDF (reference sequence). CDR3 coding DNA: TGTGCCACCAGCAGACCTGACTTAACACCGGAGACCCAGTACTTC. Its translation is CATSRPDLTPETQYF.

This clone has just a few counts. This rearrangement joins TRBV15 to TRBJ2-3; 8 nucleotides line up with TRBD2. The CDR3 extends over 15 amino acids. Germline CDR1 and CDR2: LNHNV and YYDKDF (reference sequence). J lost 4 bases, V lost 0 bases, and 3 bases had no gene match. CDR3 amino acids: CATSRDKAGADTQYF. CDR3 DNA sequence: TGTGCCACCAGCAGAGATAAAGCGGGAGCAGATACGCAGTATTTT.

CDR3 coding DNA: TGTGCCAGCTCACCACCGGGCCTCCAAGAGACCCAGTACTTC. It translates to CASSPPGLQETQYF. The rearrangement joins TRBV18 to TRBJ2-5; no clear D. The germline V gene has CDR1 KGHSH and CDR2 LQKENI. The CDR3 consists of 14 residues. Trimming pared 0 bases from V and 1 base from J, leaving 6 bases between.

The J gene is TRBJ1-5, the V gene TRBV28; 11 nucleotides line up with TRBD1. The V segment lost 0 bases and the J segment 2 bases; nucleotides outside the gene matches: 6. The CDR3 runs 18 residues. Germline assignment: CDR1 MDHEN and CDR2 SYDVKM. The CDR3 reads CASSLWWDRGEGNQPQHF. For the CDR3, the DNA is TGTGCCAGCAGTTTATGGTGGGACAGGGGGGAAGGCAATCAGCCCCAGCATTTT.

This chain connects TRBV28 to TRBJ2-3, with D hard to call. V lost 5 bases and J 0 bases, leaving 9 bases between the germline ends. There are 14 residues in the CDR3. Germline V gene data show CDR1 as MDHEN and CDR2 as SYDVKM. CDR3 bases: TGTGCCAGCAGTCCCTCCCGTAGCACAGATACGCAGTATTTT. It yields the protein CASSPSRSTDTQYF.

The chain uses TRBV7-2 and TRBJ2-5; possible D gene TRBD2, 6 bases. There are 14 residues in the CDR3. Germline CDR1 SGHTA, CDR2 FQGNSA. Trimming cost V 5 bases and J 5 bases, with 15 bases left between them. This CDR3 is CASSPFSGGETQYF. DNA of the CDR3: TGTGCCAGCAGCCCCTTCAGCGGAGGGGAGACCCAGTACTTC. The entire variable domain, with the rest obtained from reference TRBV7-2 and TRBJ2-5, is as follows: GAGVSQSPSNKVTEKGKDVELRCDPISGHTALYWYRQSLGQGLEFLIYFQGNSAPDKSGLPSDRFSAERTGGSVSTLTIQRTQQEDSAVYLCASSPFSGGETQYFGPGTRLLVL.

The J gene is TRBJ2-2, the V gene TRBV18; TRBD2 is a possible D gene (5 bases). V was clipped by 2 bases and J by 2 bases, with 9 bases between them. The CDR3 totals 15 residues. CDR1 and CDR2 (germline): KGHSH, LQKENI. The CDR3 loop reads CASSPSEGNTGELFF. CDR3 in DNA: TGTGCCAGCTCACCATCTGAGGGTAACACCGGGGAGCTGTTTTTT.

In this sample, this clone turned up once. The chain is built from TRBV5-1 and TRBJ2-3, with a tentative D call TRBD2 (6 bases). The CDR3 sequence is 15 residues long. Looked up from germline, CDR1 is SGHRS and CDR2 is YFSETQ. V lost 0 bases and J lost 3, with 11 bases in between. CDR3 protein: CASSLAGAMTDTQYF. The CDR3 DNA is TGCGCCAGCAGCTTGGCGGGAGCGATGACAGATACGCAGTATTTT. The full variable domain, its missing parts supplied by reference TRBV5-1 and TRBJ2-3, is KAGVTQTPRYLIKTRGQQVTLSCSPISGHRSVSWYQQTPGQGLQFLFEYFSETQRNKGNFPGRFSGRQFSNSRSEMNVSTLELGDSALYLCASSLAGAMTDTQYFGPGTRLTVL.

The chain couples TRBV9 to TRBJ2-7; the D gene is possibly TRBD1 (6 bases). The CDR3 is made up of 17 amino acids. The V and J ends lost 0 bases and 7 bases respectively, with 23 bases between them. The germline CDR1 and CDR2 sequences are SGDLS and YYNGEE. CDR3: CASSVGPAGAPMEEQYF. CDR3 in DNA: TGTGCCAGCAGCGTAGGCCCGGCAGGGGCCCCTATGGAGGAGCAGTACTTC.

The CDR3 region is CASSAGPTYGYTF. The CDR3, as DNA: TGTGCCAGCAGTGCGGGACCGACCTATGGCTACACCTTC. V gene TRBV27 combines with J gene TRBJ1-2; perhaps TRBD1 as D (5 bases). The CDR3 loop spans 13 amino acids. Trimming cost V 5 bases and J 4 bases, with 11 bases left between them. Germline CDR1 MNHEY, CDR2 SMNVEV (reference sequence).

The rearrangement uses TRBV6-1 and TRBJ1-1; D gene ambiguous. Germline V gives CDR1 MNHNS, CDR2 SASEGT. V was clipped by 6 bases and J by 0 bases, with 5 bases between them. The CDR3 is made up of 12 amino acids. The CDR3 DNA sequence: TGTGCCAGCAGCACACTGAACACTGAAGCTTTCTTT. Translating it yields CASSTLNTEAFF.

This clone was detected once. The chain combines TRBV29-1 with TRBJ2-7; D unclear. Trimming removed 6 bases from V and 0 bases from J, with 9 bases in between. There are 12 residues in the CDR3. The V gene's germline CDR1 is SQVTM and CDR2 ANQGSEA. The CDR3 sequence: CSVMENSYEQYF. The CDR3 DNA reads as TGCAGCGTAATGGAGAACTCCTACGAGCAGTACTTC.

The chain recombines TRBV19 with TRBJ1-1; 8 positions agree with TRBD1. The CDR3 sequence is 17 residues long. V lost 1 base, J lost 1 base, and 8 bases stayed unmatched. CDR1 and CDR2 from the germline V gene are LNHDA and SQIVND (reference sequence). The CDR3 DNA is TGTGCCAGTAGTATAGGGAGCCCGGGACAGGAGAACACTGAAGCTTTCTTT. It codes for CASSIGSPGQENTEAFF.

This clone occurred a few times. V usage is TRBV10-3 and J usage is TRBJ2-3; D possibly corresponds to TRBD2 (6 bases). Germline V gene sequence: CDR1 ENHRY, CDR2 SYGVKD. Trimming removed 8 bases at V and 2 bases at J, with 14 bases between. The CDR3 loop spans 14 amino acids. The CDR3 DNA follows: TGTGCCATCGGCTACGCGGGATCCACAGATACGCAGTATTTT. Its translation: CAIGYAGSTDTQYF.

This clone was seen only once. The V call is TRBV29-1, the J call TRBJ2-3, with no clear D. V was clipped by 3 bases and J by 5 bases, with 3 bases between them. The CDR3 extends over 10 amino acids. In germline, CDR1 is SQVTM, CDR2 ANQGSEA. CDR3 sequence (DNA): TGCAGCGTTGACGGAGATACGCAGTATTTT. It is translated as CSVDGDTQYF.

The rearrangement uses TRBV28 and TRBJ1-6; 8 bases are shared with TRBD1. Germline V gene sequence: CDR1 MDHEN, CDR2 SYDVKM. This CDR3 is 14 amino acids long. V lost 5 bases to trimming and J lost 7 bases; unmatched junction nucleotides: 4. The CDR3 coding sequence is TGTGCCAGCAGTAAGGGACAGGCCAATTCACCCCTCCACTTT. Translated: CASSKGQANSPLHF.